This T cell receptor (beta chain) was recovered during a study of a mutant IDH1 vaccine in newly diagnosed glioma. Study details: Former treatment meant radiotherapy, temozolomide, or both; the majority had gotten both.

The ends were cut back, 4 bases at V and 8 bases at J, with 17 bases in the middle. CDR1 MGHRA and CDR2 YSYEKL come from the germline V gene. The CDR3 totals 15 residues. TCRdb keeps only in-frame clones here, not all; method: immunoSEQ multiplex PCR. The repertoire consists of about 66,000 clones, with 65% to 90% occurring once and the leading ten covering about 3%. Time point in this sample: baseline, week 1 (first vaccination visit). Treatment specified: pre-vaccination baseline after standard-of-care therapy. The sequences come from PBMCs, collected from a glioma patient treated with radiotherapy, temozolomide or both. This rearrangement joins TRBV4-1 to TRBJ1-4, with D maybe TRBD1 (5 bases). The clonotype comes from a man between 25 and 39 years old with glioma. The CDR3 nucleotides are TGCGCCAGCAGCCTTGGGGGGTCAAGGAAAGAAAAACTGTTTTTT. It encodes CASSLGGSRKEKLFF.